These 25 T cell receptor beta chains originate from one sample sequenced in a study of blood T cell repertoires in COVID-19. Profiled with immunoSEQ multiplex PCR; TCRdb holds only in-frame clones, not every one. The data hold around 130,000 clones, with just under 85% observed a single time. Sequenced: peripheral blood. The receptors stem from a woman in her 50s with acute or convalescent COVID-19.

This clone was detected once. This chain uses TRBV29-1 with TRBJ2-3; D possibly corresponds to TRBD1 (6 bases). This CDR3 spans 12 amino acids. From germline, CDR1 is SQVTM and CDR2 ANQGSEA. Trimming removed 2 bases from V and 4 bases from J, with 7 bases in between. Here the CDR3 reads CSVESGADTQYF. The CDR3 coding sequence is TGCAGCGTTGAATCAGGGGCAGATACGCAGTATTTT.

This sequence joins TRBV15 and TRBJ1-4; D is unclear. This CDR3 has 15 amino acids. Germline-derived CDR1 and CDR2 are LNHNV and YYDKDF (reference sequence). V was pared by 5 bases and J by 0 bases, with 10 bases between. CDR3 coding DNA: TGTGCCACCAGCCAAGAGATTGCAACTAATGAAAAACTGTTTTTT. This translates into CATSQEIATNEKLFF.

V gene TRBV19 combines with J gene TRBJ1-3; no firm D call. V lost 6 bases to trimming and J lost 1 base, with 19 bases between them. The CDR3 sequence is 17 residues long. Per the germline V gene, CDR1 is LNHDA and CDR2 is SQIVND (reference sequence). The CDR3 protein is CASSPRRNMRSGNTIYF. In DNA, the CDR3 is TGTGCCAGTAGCCCACGGAGGAACATGAGGTCTGGAAACACCATATATTTT. The full variable domain, with the rest looked up from reference TRBV19 and TRBJ1-3, is DGGITQSPKYLFRKEGQNVTLSCEQNLNHDAMYWYRQDPGQGLRLIYYSQIVNDFQKGDIAEGYSVSREKKESFPLTVTSAQKNPTAFYLCASSPRRNMRSGNTIYFGEGSWLTVV.

The chain carries TRBV19 and TRBJ2-2, with D perhaps TRBD1 (6 bases). Per germline, CDR1 LNHDA and CDR2 SQIVND (reference sequence). Between the trimmed V and J ends, which lost 7 bases and 7 bases, there was a span of 19 bases. There are 15 residues in the CDR3. The DNA for the CDR3 is TGTGCCAGTACTGTGCAGGGGTCCCACGGCGGGGAGCTGTTTTTT. Translated, it gives CASTVQGSHGGELFF.

This clone has a single count. V and J are TRBV9 and TRBJ2-5, with 12 bases fitting TRBD2. CDR3 length equals 16 residues. J was trimmed by 5 bases and V by 0 bases; bases with no gene match: 5. Looked up from germline, CDR1 is SGDLS and CDR2 is YYNGEE. The CDR3 DNA is TGTGCCAGCAGCGTAGGGGCTAGCGGGGGGGTTGAGACCCAGTACTTC. This translates into CASSVGASGGVETQYF. Drawing the rest from reference TRBV9 and TRBJ2-5, the complete variable domain is DSGVTQTPKHLITATGQRVTLRCSPRSGDLSVYWYQQSLDQGLQFLIQYYNGEERAKGNILERFSAQQFPDLHSELNLSSLELGDSALYFCASSVGASGGVETQYFGPGTRLLVL.

The rearrangement links TRBV19 to TRBJ2-7; 14 nucleotides align to TRBD2. Germline CDR1 reads LNHDA; CDR2 reads SQIVND (reference sequence). The CDR3 totals 15 residues. With 7 bases clipped from V and 4 bases from J, the junction kept 6 bases outside the gene matches. CDR3 nucleotides: TGTGCCAGTACTCCGACTAGCGGGGGGGGGTACGAGCAGTACTTC. The encoded protein is CASTPTSGGGYEQYF.

On this clone: This may arise from a read error, as a much more abundant clone is one base away. The J gene is TRBJ2-1, the V gene TRBV2; D possibly corresponds to TRBD2 (6 bases). CDR3 length: 16 residues. CDR1 is SNHLY and CDR2 is FYNNEI in the germline V gene. The CDR3 coding sequence is TGTGCCAGCAGTGGAATTAGCGGCAGCTCCTACAATGGGCAGTTCTTC. Amino acid sequence: CASSGISGSSYNGQFF.

The chain has TRBV3-1 (or the pseudogene TRBV3-2) and TRBJ1-6, with D possibly being TRBD1 (5 bases). Germline loops: CDR1 LGHDT, CDR2 YNNKEL (reference sequence). This CDR3 is built from 16 residues. The V gene lost 3 bases and the J gene lost 2 bases, with 11 bases spanning the gap. The CDR3 sequence: CASSQGGTTYNSPLHF. The CDR3 DNA reads as TGTGCCAGCAGCCAGGGGGGAACCACCTATAATTCACCCCTCCACTTT.

The rearrangement links TRBV19 to TRBJ1-3, with 7 nucleotides matching TRBD1. In germline, CDR1 is LNHDA, CDR2 SQIVND (reference sequence). The CDR3 loop spans 16 amino acids. V was pared by 7 bases and J by 0 bases, with 9 bases of the junction left unmatched. The CDR3 DNA follows: TGTGCCAGTATTCCAAGGACAGGACTCTCTGGAAACACCATATATTTT. This encodes CASIPRTGLSGNTIYF.

The rearrangement joins TRBV18 to TRBJ1-5; TRBD1 aligns across 8 bases. The CDR3 contains 17 residues. Germline V gene sequence: CDR1 KGHSH, CDR2 LQKENI. V gave up 3 bases and J gave up 0 bases; unmatched junction bases: 7. The CDR3 spells CASSPTGQAYSNQPQHF. The CDR3 DNA sequence: TGTGCCAGCTCACCCACGGGACAGGCTTATAGCAATCAGCCCCAGCATTTT.

This chain uses TRBV30 with TRBJ2-3; maybe TRBD2 (6 bases). CDR3 length: 16 amino acids. Trimming stripped 1 base from V and 1 base from J, with 15 bases between. Germline CDR1 is GTSNPN and CDR2 is SVGIG (reference sequence). The CDR3 protein is CAWSGGRDSRTDTQYF. In DNA, the CDR3 is TGTGCCTGGAGTGGGGGACGGGACTCACGCACAGATACGCAGTATTTT.

The chain joins TRBV4-2 to TRBJ1-5, with D possibly TRBD1 on 6 matching bases. Germline CDR1 is LGHNA and CDR2 is YNFKEQ. The CDR3 covers 15 residues. Trimming shortened V by 4 bases and J by 5 bases, and 15 bases separated the two germline ends. The DNA of the CDR3 is TGTGCCAGCAGCCCTCAACCCCAGGGGTATCAGCCCCAGCATTTT. Translating it yields CASSPQPQGYQPQHF.

The chain employs TRBV9 and TRBJ1-1; maybe TRBD1 (6 bases). This CDR3 is built from 14 residues. Germline V gene data show CDR1 as SGDLS and CDR2 as YYNGEE. With 4 bases removed from V and 6 bases from J, the gap between germline ends came to 16 bases. The CDR3 here is CASSPRQVLAEAFF. CDR3 nucleotide sequence: TGTGCCAGCAGCCCCCGACAGGTTCTTGCTGAAGCTTTCTTT. The variable domain in full, with the rest retrieved from reference TRBV9 and TRBJ1-1, is DSGVTQTPKHLITATGQRVTLRCSPRSGDLSVYWYQQSLDQGLQFLIQYYNGEERAKGNILERFSAQQFPDLHSELNLSSLELGDSALYFCASSPRQVLAEAFFGQGTRLTVV.

This clone was seen more than once but under ten times. The genes are TRBV19 and TRBJ1-5; 9 bases fit TRBD1. Germline V gene lookup returns CDR1 LNHDA and CDR2 SQIVND (reference sequence). This CDR3 contains 16 residues. The V gene end was trimmed by 10 bases and the J gene end by 4 bases; junction bases not matched to a gene: 14. This CDR3 is CATTGGQGRWNQPQHF. The CDR3 nucleotides are TGTGCCACCACAGGGGGACAGGGCCGTTGGAATCAGCCCCAGCATTTT. Variable domain in full (rest from reference TRBV19 and TRBJ1-5): DGGITQSPKYLFRKEGQNVTLSCEQNLNHDAMYWYRQDPGQGLRLIYYSQIVNDFQKGDIAEGYSVSREKKESFPLTVTSAQKNPTAFYLCATTGGQGRWNQPQHFGDGTRLSIL.

This chain's CDR3 is CASSYSGGGGSPLHF. Here the CDR3 DNA reads TGTGCCAGCAGCTACTCCGGAGGGGGGGGCTCACCCCTCCACTTT. This chain joins TRBV7-9 and TRBJ1-6, with D possibly TRBD1 on 6 matching bases. The CDR3 runs to 15 residues. Germline V gives CDR1 SEHNR, CDR2 FQNEAQ (reference sequence). V shed 4 bases and J shed 10 bases, with 17 bases lying between them.

This clone has more than one count but fewer than ten. The chain combines TRBV12-5 with TRBJ2-5; tentative D call: TRBD2 (5 bases). CDR3 length equals 13 residues. V lost 7 bases, J lost 0 bases, and 9 bases lay in between. Germline V gene lookup returns CDR1 LGHNT and CDR2 FRNRAP. The CDR3 nucleotides read TGTGCTAGTGAGTCGGGAAACCAAGAGACCCAGTACTTC. Residues: CASESGNQETQYF.

The chain employs TRBV28 and TRBJ1-2, with TRBD1 identical over 9 bases. CDR1 is MDHEN, CDR2 SYDVKM, per germline. V lost 5 bases to trimming and J lost 4 bases; unmatched junction nucleotides: 8. The CDR3 extends over 15 amino acids. The CDR3 here is CASSAPPGQGYGYTF. Here the CDR3 DNA reads TGTGCCAGCAGTGCCCCTCCGGGACAGGGCTATGGCTACACCTTC.

The sample holds many counts of this clone. The chain uses TRBV13 and TRBJ2-7; no clear D. Germline V lookup: CDR1 PRHDT, CDR2 FYEKMQ (reference sequence). The CDR3 extends over 11 amino acids. The ends were cut back, 4 bases at V and 2 bases at J, with 3 bases in the middle. The DNA of the CDR3 is TGTGCCAGCAGCTCAGCCTACGAGCAGTACTTC. This codes for CASSSAYEQYF.

This clone was counted between two and nine times. The rearrangement uses TRBV3-1 (or the pseudogene TRBV3-2) and TRBJ1-2; 7 positions match TRBD1. CDR3 length: 15 amino acids. V lost 0 bases to trimming and J lost 1 base; unmatched junction nucleotides: 2. Germline values: CDR1 LGHDT, CDR2 YNNKEL (reference sequence). The CDR3 sequence: CASSQEGQINYGYTF. The CDR3 DNA sequence: TGTGCCAGCAGCCAAGAGGGACAGATTAACTATGGCTACACCTTC.

This chain links TRBV6-5 with TRBJ1-5; 9 nucleotides align to TRBD1. CDR3 size: 15 residues. Germline CDR1 reads MNHEY; CDR2 reads SVGAGI. Trimming took 6 bases from V and 7 from J; bases not matched to a gene: 10. CDR3 protein: CASSLRDRVRQPQHF. The CDR3 nucleotides are TGTGCCAGCAGCCTCCGGGACAGGGTTCGACAGCCCCAGCATTTT.

This clone has only a few counts. The chain recombines TRBV19 with TRBJ1-2; 10 nucleotides agree with TRBD1. V lost 3 bases and J lost 4; bases outside the gene matches: 5. The CDR3 covers 15 residues. Looked up from germline, CDR1 is LNHDA and CDR2 is SQIVND (reference sequence). CDR3 in amino acids: CASSIGGQGSYGYTF. As DNA, the CDR3 is TGTGCCAGTAGTATTGGGGGACAGGGGAGCTATGGCTACACCTTC.

This clone has at least ten counts. This chain links TRBV6-5 with TRBJ1-1, with D possibly being TRBD1 (6 bases). The germline CDR1 and CDR2 sequences are MNHEY and SVGAGI. CDR3 size: 14 residues. Trimming pared 3 bases from V and 2 bases from J, leaving 10 bases between. CDR3 nucleotides: TGTGCCAGCAGTTATCTACAGGGAAACACTGAAGCTTTCTTT. Protein sequence: CASSYLQGNTEAFF.

The CDR3 spells CSALDIGGADTQYF. The CDR3 DNA sequence: TGCAGCGCCTTAGACATAGGGGGCGCCGATACGCAGTATTTT. This chain links TRBV29-1 with TRBJ2-3; 7 bases map to TRBD1. Germline V gene lookup returns CDR1 SQVTM and CDR2 ANQGSEA. The V segment lost 7 bases and the J segment 6 bases; nucleotides outside the gene matches: 13. CDR3 length: 14 amino acids.

The genes are TRBV19 and TRBJ1-3; 7 bases are shared with TRBD1. The junction had 6 bases not matched to a gene; V was cut back by 5 bases and J by 2 bases. This CDR3 comprises 15 residues. Germline CDR1 and CDR2: LNHDA and SQIVND (reference sequence). Here the CDR3 reads CASSATGSAGNTIYF. The CDR3 nucleotides read TGTGCCAGTAGTGCGACAGGGTCGGCTGGAAACACCATATATTTT.

V and J are TRBV7-8 and TRBJ1-4; 8 bases are shared with TRBD1. Per germline, CDR1 SGHVS and CDR2 FQNEAQ. J was trimmed by 6 bases and V by 4 bases; bases with no gene match: 7. CDR3 size: 15 residues. In DNA, the CDR3 is TGTGCCAGCAGCTCCTTGCCGGGACAGGATGAAAAACTGTTTTTT. It is translated as CASSSLPGQDEKLFF.